This T cell receptor beta chain was identified during a study of T-cell reconstitution after alpha-beta-depleted transplantation in children. Study-level results: Reportedly, only several hundred clones from non-depleted graft cells drove alpha-beta T-cell counts at about two months.

J was trimmed by 0 bases and V by 0 bases; bases with no gene match: 5. Germline CDR1 reads DFQATT; CDR2 reads SNEGSKA (reference sequence). The CDR3 sequence is 15 residues long. The authors prepared the TCRbeta library with unique molecular identifiers. TCRdb processed the PCR reads anew with MiXCR; each CDR3 protein has one entry. The sample has 500,000 to 750,000 distinct CDR3 sequences, 13% seen once. This clonotype was found many times. Its specificity is not known. The genes are TRBV20-1 and TRBJ2-7; 7 positions agree with TRBD2. The sequencing used PBMCs, mostly from graft donor cells, collected 360 days after TCRalphabeta/CD19-depleted stem cell transplant. This clonotype was obtained from a male patient aged 10-17 years who had a stem cell transplant for acute myeloid leukemia, so the T cells may come from the graft donor. Here the CDR3 DNA reads TGCAGTGCTAGAGATATCCAGCGGGGCTCCTACGAGCAGTACTTC. Amino acids: CSARDIQRGSYEQYF.